The 17 T cell receptor beta chains below all came from one sample that was sequenced in a study of blood T cell repertoires in COVID-19. Using immunoSEQ multiplex PCR, the repertoire was profiled, and TCRdb retains in-frame clones only, with some absent. The data show approximately 240,000 clones, roughly 87% seen once. The sequenced material came from PBMCs or T cells enriched from blood (not recorded which). Receptor source: a woman in her twenties or thirties with acute COVID-19.

This chain connects TRBV9 to TRBJ1-2; 8 bases are a match to TRBD1. Germline-derived CDR1 and CDR2 are SGDLS and YYNGEE. CDR3 length: 15 amino acids. V lost 1 base, J lost 5 bases, and 7 bases stayed unmatched. In nucleotides, the CDR3 is TGTGCCAGCAGCGTATCAGGGGGCGGTTTATATGGCTACACCTTC. It yields the protein CASSVSGGGLYGYTF.

The chain has TRBV27 and TRBJ2-7; maybe TRBD2 (5 bases). The V gene lost 5 bases and the J gene lost 3 bases, with 17 bases spanning the gap. Germline V gene data show CDR1 as MNHEY and CDR2 as SMNVEV (reference sequence). The CDR3 is 15 amino acids. This CDR3 is CASSIMGSSSYEQYF. The CDR3 region has the DNA TGTGCCAGCAGTATTATGGGGAGTAGTAGCTACGAGCAGTACTTC.

This clone was seen a few times. This chain connects TRBV27 to TRBJ2-1, with D perhaps matching TRBD2 (5 bases). The CDR3 has 16 residues. The germline V gene encodes CDR1 MNHEY and CDR2 SMNVEV (reference sequence). The V gene lost 3 bases and the J gene lost 1 base, with 13 bases spanning the gap. Written as DNA, the CDR3 is TGTGCCAGCAGTTTTCAGCGGAGAGCTTCCTACAATGAGCAGTTCTTC. Its protein is CASSFQRRASYNEQFF.

This clone is a singleton in its sample. V usage is TRBV7-9 and J usage is TRBJ2-2, with D possibly TRBD1 on 6 matching bases. Deletions cut 9 bases from V and 1 base from J, with 21 bases between. The CDR3 totals 17 residues. The germline CDR1 and CDR2 sequences are SEHNR and FQNEAQ (reference sequence). The CDR3 nucleotides read TGTGCCAGGGAATCTACCAGCAGGGGCAAGAACACCGGGGAGCTGTTTTTT. Translating gives CARESTSRGKNTGELFF.

The V call is TRBV27, the J call TRBJ1-1; D may be TRBD1 (5 bases). V was cut by 2 bases and J by 4 bases, with 8 bases left in between. The CDR3 spans 13 residues. Germline lookup yields CDR1 MNHEY and CDR2 SMNVEV (reference sequence). The CDR3 DNA reads TGTGCCAGCAGTTTAGGGGCAGTCACTGAAGCTTTCTTT. This translates into CASSLGAVTEAFF.

The chain recombines TRBV5-1 with TRBJ2-6; D remains ambiguous. Germline V gives CDR1 SGHRS, CDR2 YFSETQ. This CDR3 comprises 13 residues. V shed 3 bases and J shed 2 bases, with 3 bases lying between them. This CDR3 reads CASSSTGANVLTF. In DNA form, the CDR3 reads TGCGCCAGCAGCTCCACTGGGGCCAACGTCCTGACTTTC.

V usage is TRBV30 and J usage is TRBJ2-3; a possible D gene is TRBD1 (6 bases). Trimming left V 0 bases short and J 0 bases short, with 10 bases between. The germline V gene encodes CDR1 GTSNPN and CDR2 SVGIG (reference sequence). This CDR3 spans 15 amino acids. DNA of the CDR3: TGTGCCTGGAGTGTACTGGGGGCAAGCACAGATACGCAGTATTTT. It yields the protein CAWSVLGASTDTQYF.

The chain is built from TRBV2 and TRBJ1-5; possibly TRBD1 for D (5 bases). The V and J ends lost 7 bases and 6 bases respectively, with 19 bases between them. The CDR3 contains 15 residues. Germline assignment: CDR1 SNHLY and CDR2 FYNNEI. The CDR3 sequence is CASTGALGDFQPQHF. The CDR3 DNA reads TGTGCCAGCACGGGCGCCTTGGGGGACTTTCAGCCCCAGCATTTT.

The chain joins TRBV7-9 to TRBJ1-2, with unresolved D. The CDR3 has 14 residues. Germline loops: CDR1 SEHNR, CDR2 FQNEAQ (reference sequence). V lost 6 bases, J lost 2 bases, and 13 bases lay in between. The CDR3 region has the DNA TGTGCCAGCAGGGGAGACAACCACAACTATGGCTACACCTTC. It translates to CASRGDNHNYGYTF.

The chain couples TRBV2 to TRBJ1-2; possible D gene TRBD1, 5 bases. Trimming stripped 0 bases from V and 8 bases from J, with 19 bases between. The CDR3 totals 16 residues. From germline, CDR1 is SNHLY and CDR2 FYNNEI. CDR3 sequence: CASSEALGAALFGYTF. CDR3 nucleotides: TGTGCCAGCAGTGAAGCGCTTGGGGCAGCCCTCTTCGGCTACACCTTC. Full variable domain (rest looked up from reference TRBV2 and TRBJ1-2): EPEVTQTPSHQVTQMGQEVILRCVPISNHLYFYWYRQILGQKVEFLVSFYNNEISEKSEIFDDQFSVERPDGSNFTLKIRSTKLEDSAMYFCASSEALGAALFGYTFGSGTRLTVV.

The chain has TRBV29-1 and TRBJ2-1; D possibly corresponds to TRBD1 (5 bases). Trimming stripped 5 bases from V and 11 bases from J, with 16 bases between. Per germline, CDR1 SQVTM and CDR2 ANQGSEA. CDR3 size: 12 residues. Written as DNA, the CDR3 is TGCAGCGTTCTGGACACCTCGCCAAAGCAGTTCTTC. Translation gives CSVLDTSPKQFF.

The chain combines TRBV2 with TRBJ2-7; TRBD2 matches at 9 bases. The CDR3 consists of 15 residues. With 2 bases clipped from V and 6 bases from J, the junction kept 8 bases outside the gene matches. Germline CDR1 is SNHLY and CDR2 is FYNNEI. The DNA of the CDR3 is TGTGCCAGCAGTGAACTCCCTAGCGGGATCGTCGAGCAGTACTTC. Translating it yields CASSELPSGIVEQYF.

Remarks on this clone: Distinct nucleotide sequences in the sample also encode this CDR3. The chain has TRBV5-1 and TRBJ1-2; D unresolved. The germline V gene has CDR1 SGHRS and CDR2 YFSETQ. The CDR3 is 13 residues long. Trimming took 1 base from V and 7 from J, leaving 11 bases between them. The CDR3 DNA is TGCGCCAGCAGCTTGTCTGTCTCCGGTGGCTACACCTTC. As protein: CASSLSVSGGYTF.

This chain connects TRBV5-1 to TRBJ2-2; 8 bases are shared with TRBD2. The length of the CDR3 is 16 residues. Unmatched junction bases numbered 11, after V lost 5 bases and J lost 5 bases. CDR1 and CDR2 from the germline V gene are SGHRS and YFSETQ. Here the CDR3 reads CASSALAGTETGELFF. The CDR3 DNA follows: TGCGCCAGCAGTGCTTTAGCGGGGACGGAAACCGGGGAGCTGTTTTTT.

CDR3 protein: CATSRDRQFGYTF. The CDR3 DNA reads TGTGCCACCAGCAGAGATAGACAGTTTGGCTACACCTTC. J is TRBJ1-2 and V is TRBV15, with a weak D call TRBD1 (5 bases). The V end was cut by 0 bases, the J end by 7 bases, with 9 bases between. This CDR3 contains 13 residues. Germline V gives CDR1 LNHNV, CDR2 YYDKDF (reference sequence).

This sequence joins TRBV24-1 and TRBJ1-4; D is undetermined. V was pared by 2 bases and J by 3 bases, with 18 bases between. The CDR3 consists of 18 residues. The V gene's germline CDR1 is KGHDR and CDR2 SFDVKD. The CDR3 region has the DNA TGTGCCACCAGTGATTCGGGAGAGCTCCTCCTGCCTAATGAAAAACTGTTTTTT. Translating it yields CATSDSGELLLPNEKLFF.

This rearrangement joins TRBV10-2 to TRBJ2-2; D may be TRBD2 (6 bases). This CDR3 has 13 amino acids. The V end lost 4 bases, the J end lost 4 bases, and 7 bases lay between the germline ends. Germline values: CDR1 WSHSY, CDR2 SAAADI. The CDR3 here is CASSGGGTGELFF. CDR3 nucleotide sequence: TGCGCCAGCAGTGGGGGAGGCACCGGGGAGCTGTTTTTT.